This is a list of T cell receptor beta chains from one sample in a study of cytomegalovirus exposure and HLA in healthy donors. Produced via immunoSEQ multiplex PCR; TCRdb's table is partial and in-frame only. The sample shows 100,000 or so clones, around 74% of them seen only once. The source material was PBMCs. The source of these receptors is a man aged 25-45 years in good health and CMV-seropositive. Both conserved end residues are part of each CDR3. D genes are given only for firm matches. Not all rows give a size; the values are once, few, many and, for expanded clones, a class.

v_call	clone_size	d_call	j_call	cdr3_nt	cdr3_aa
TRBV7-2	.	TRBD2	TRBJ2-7	TGTGCCAGCAGCTTACCATCTAGCGGGGAGATCTACGAGCAGTACTTC	CASSLPSSGEIYEQYF
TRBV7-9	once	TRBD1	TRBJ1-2	TGTTCCAGCAGCTTAGTTTCTGTTCGGGACAGCTTTTTCTATGGCTACACCTTC	CSSSLVSVRDSFFYGYTF
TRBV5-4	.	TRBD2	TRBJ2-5	TGTGCCAGCAGCATCGGGACTAGCGGGGCCCAAGAGACCCAGTACTTC	CASSIGTSGAQETQYF
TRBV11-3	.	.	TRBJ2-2	TGTGCCAGCAGCTTAGGTACAGGAACAAACACCGGGGAGCTGTTTTTT	CASSLGTGTNTGELFF
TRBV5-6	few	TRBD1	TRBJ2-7	TGTGCCAGCAGCCAAGGGACAGGGCCGATCGAGCAGTACTTC	CASSQGTGPIEQYF
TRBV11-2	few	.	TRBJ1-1	TGTGCCAGCAGCGCGTCGCCAGGGACTGAAGCTTTCTTT	CASSASPGTEAFF
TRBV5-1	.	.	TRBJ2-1	TGCGCCAGCAGCTTGGCAACTAGCAGAAGATACAATGAGCAGTTCTTC	CASSLATSRRYNEQFF
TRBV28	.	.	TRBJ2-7	TGTGCCAGCAGTTTTCCGCGGGGCACCTACGAGCAGTACTTC	CASSFPRGTYEQYF
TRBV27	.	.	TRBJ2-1	TGTGCCAGCAGTCCAACCAGCTCCTACAATGAGCAGTTCTTC	CASSPTSSYNEQFF
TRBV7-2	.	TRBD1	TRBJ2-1	TGTGCCAGCAGCTTAGGGACAGGGATTGAGCAGTTCTTC	CASSLGTGIEQFF
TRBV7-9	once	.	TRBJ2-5	TGTGCCAGCAGCTTAGGGGGACATCAAGAGACCCAGTACTTC	CASSLGGHQETQYF
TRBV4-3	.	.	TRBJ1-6	TGCGCCAGCAGCCAAGCAACTAAGGGGATGTTGAGCTCACCCCTCCACTTT	CASSQATKGMLSSPLHF
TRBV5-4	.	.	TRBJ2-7	TGTGCCAGCAGCTCAGGCCCCGACATCGGCTACTACGAGCAGTACTTC	CASSSGPDIGYYEQYF
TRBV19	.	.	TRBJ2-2	TGTGCCAGTATGAGTCTCGCAGGGAGGACCGGGGAGCTGTTTTTT	CASMSLAGRTGELFF
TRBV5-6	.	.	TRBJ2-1	TGTGCCAGCAGTGGGTGGGCCCTCCACAATGAGCAGTTCTTC	CASSGWALHNEQFF
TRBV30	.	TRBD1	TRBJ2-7	TGTGCCTGGAGTAGATCCGGGACAGGGCGCGAGCAGTACTTC	CAWSRSGTGREQYF
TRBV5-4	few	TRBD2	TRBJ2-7	TGTGCCAGCAGCCGCCTCGGGGGGTTCTCCGAGCAGTACTTC	CASSRLGGFSEQYF
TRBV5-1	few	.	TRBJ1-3	TGCGCCAGCCGAAACTTTTCAGGGCTAGGAAACACCATATATTTT	CASRNFSGLGNTIYF
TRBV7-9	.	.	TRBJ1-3	TGTTCCAGCAGCTCTACAGGGTCTGGCTCTGGAAACACCATATATTTT	CSSSSTGSGSGNTIYF
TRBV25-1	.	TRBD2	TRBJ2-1	TGTGCCAGCAACCGCCTGGGGGGGGAGGGCAATGAGCAGTTCTTC	CASNRLGGEGNEQFF
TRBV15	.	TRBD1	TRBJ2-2	TGTGCCACCAGCAGAGCTAGGGACAGGATCAACACCGGGGAGCTGTTTTTT	CATSRARDRINTGELFF
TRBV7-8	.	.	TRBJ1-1	TGTGCCAGCAGCTCGAAAGACAGACAGGAGAACACTGAAGCTTTCTTT	CASSSKDRQENTEAFF
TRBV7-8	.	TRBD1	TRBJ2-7	TGTGCCAGCAGCTACCGGGACAGGGTGTCCTACGAGCAGTACTTC	CASSYRDRVSYEQYF
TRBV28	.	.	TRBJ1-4	TGTGCCAGCAGAACCTTCTCCGGACAGTATAATGAAAAACTGTTTTTT	CASRTFSGQYNEKLFF
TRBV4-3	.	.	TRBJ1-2	TGCGCCAGCAGCGGGGGACTACGAGGCTACACCTTC	CASSGGLRGYTF
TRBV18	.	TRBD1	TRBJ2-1	TGTGCCAGCTCTCCTTGGGCCAGGGGGCAAGACAATGAGCAGTTCTTC	CASSPWARGQDNEQFF
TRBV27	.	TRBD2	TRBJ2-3	TGTGCCAGCAGTTTAACCCCAAATAGCGGGGATACGCAGTATTTT	CASSLTPNSGDTQYF
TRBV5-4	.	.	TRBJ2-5	TGTGCCAGCAGCTATATAGCCCAAGAGACCCAGTACTTC	CASSYIAQETQYF
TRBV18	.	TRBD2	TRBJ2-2	TGTGCCAGCTCACCAGTTCCCAGCGGGGGTTACACCGGGGAGCTGTTTTTT	CASSPVPSGGYTGELFF
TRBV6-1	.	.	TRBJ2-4	TGTGCCAGCAGTGAGGGCAGGGAAGCCAAAAACATTCAGTACTTC	CASSEGREAKNIQYF
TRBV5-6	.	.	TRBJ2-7	TGTGCCAGCAGCTTGCTTGGGGGGAATCGGGACGAGCAGTACTTC	CASSLLGGNRDEQYF
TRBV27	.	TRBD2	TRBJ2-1	TGTGCCAGCAGTTTCTGGCTAGCGGGTTCTCCCTCCTACAATGAGCAGTTCTTC	CASSFWLAGSPSYNEQFF
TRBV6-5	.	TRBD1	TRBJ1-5	TGTGCCAGCGGAAAAATGACAGGGGGGAATCAGCCCCAGCATTTT	CASGKMTGGNQPQHF
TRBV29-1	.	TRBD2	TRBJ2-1	TGCAGCGTTGGGGGACTAGGCCTAAGCTCCTACAATGAGCAGTTCTTC	CSVGGLGLSSYNEQFF
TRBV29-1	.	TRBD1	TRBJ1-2	TGCAGCGCACCCAGGGGGGCGTCGAACTATGGCTACACCTTC	CSAPRGASNYGYTF